These 16 T cell receptor beta chains originate from one sample sequenced in a study of regulatory T cells in long-lasting Graves disease. Stated time point: newly diagnosed GD, antithyroid drugs for less than 3 months. The TCR library was prepared using RNA isolated from PBMCs. TCR beta libraries were built with iRepertoire HTBI primers and Arm-PCR of CDR3 regions. TCRdb reprocessed the multiplex PCR reads via MiXCR and lists one record per CDR3 protein. The sample holds 400,000 to 500,000 distinct CDR3 sequences, around 15% seen once. These data also formed part of another study, on T cells in Graves' hyperthyroidism and ophthalmopathy.

Here the sequenced sample was peripheral blood mononuclear cells (PBMCs), taken at new diagnosis, from a patient treated with antithyroid drugs. The receptors derive from a woman aged 25-40 years with Graves disease.

In its sample, this clonotype was seen many times. The genes are TRBV3-1 and TRBJ2-1, with D possibly TRBD2 on 5 matching bases. Germline-derived CDR1 and CDR2 are LGHDT and YNNKEL (reference sequence). V was pared by 4 bases and J by 8 bases, with 9 bases between. The CDR3 covers 12 residues. The DNA for the CDR3 is TGTGCCAGCAGCCTAGGAGCGGATGAGCAGTTCTTC. Translation gives CASSLGADEQFF.

On this clonotype itself: A much larger clone differs from this one at a single base, so this may be a read error. This chain joins TRBV3-1 and TRBJ2-5, with D possibly being TRBD2 (6 bases). The germline V gene has CDR1 LGHDT and CDR2 YNNKEL (reference sequence). The CDR3 spans 16 residues. Deletions cut 2 bases from V and 5 bases from J, with 18 bases between. The CDR3 is CASSQIWRIADETQYF. In DNA form, the CDR3 reads TGTGCCAGCAGCCAAATATGGCGGATAGCGGACGAGACCCAGTACTTC.

This clonotype was picked up one time. The chain employs TRBV6-6 and TRBJ2-7; 8 bases are a match to TRBD2. CDR3 size: 16 residues. Germline assignment: CDR1 MNHNY and CDR2 SVGAGI (reference sequence). V lost 0 bases to trimming and J lost 5 bases; unmatched junction nucleotides: 9. The CDR3 DNA follows: TGTGCCAGCAGTTACTCGCGGGAGGAACCGGGAAACGAGCAGTACTTC. Protein sequence: CASSYSREEPGNEQYF.

This clonotype occurred many times. The chain combines TRBV6-5 with TRBJ2-2, with D hard to call. From germline, CDR1 is MNHEY and CDR2 SVGAGI. V lost 0 bases, J lost 7 bases, and 15 bases lay in between. The CDR3 is made up of 16 amino acids. CDR3 residues: CASSYSSLPADGELFF. The CDR3 nucleotides are TGTGCCAGCAGTTACTCCTCCTTACCGGCTGACGGGGAGCTGTTTTTT.

This clonotype has a count of ten or more. The chain joins TRBV7-9 to TRBJ2-1, with a tentative D call TRBD2 (6 bases). The CDR3 sequence is 15 residues long. Germline values: CDR1 SEHNR, CDR2 FQNEAQ (reference sequence). V gave up 5 bases and J gave up 3 bases, with 14 bases separating them. Here the CDR3 DNA reads TGTGCCAGCAGCCGGGGAGGCACCAACTACAATGAGCAGTTCTTC. This gives the protein CASSRGGTNYNEQFF. Together with reference TRBV7-9 and TRBJ2-1, the CDR3 gives the full variable domain: DTGVSQNPRHKITKRGQNVTFRCDPISEHNRLYWYRQTLGQGPEFLTYFQNEAQLEKSRLLSDRFSAERPKGSFSTLEIQRTEQGDSAMYLCASSRGGTNYNEQFFGPGTRLTVL.

This clonotype turned up a few times. V usage is TRBV29-1 and J usage is TRBJ2-7; 9 positions match TRBD2. The trim removed 4 bases at V and 5 bases at J, leaving 6 bases unmatched. Germline values: CDR1 SQVTM, CDR2 ANQGSEA. The CDR3 sequence is 13 residues long. The CDR3 DNA reads as TGCAGCGTTGGTGGGACTAGCATCAACGAGCAGTACTTC. Protein sequence: CSVGGTSINEQYF.

This clonotype has only a few counts. The rearrangement links TRBV28 to TRBJ2-1; D may be TRBD2 (5 bases). The CDR3 has 13 amino acids. Germline V gene lookup returns CDR1 MDHEN and CDR2 SYDVKM. Trimming removed 7 bases from V and 9 bases from J, with 16 bases in between. This CDR3 reads CASTTTSFPEQFF. As DNA, the CDR3 is TGTGCCAGCACGACTACCTCCTTTCCTGAGCAGTTCTTC.

There are a few counts of this clonotype. The rearrangement links TRBV12-3 or TRBV12-4 to TRBJ1-4; maybe TRBD1 (5 bases). Between the trimmed V and J ends, which lost 6 bases and 7 bases, there was a span of 15 bases. This CDR3 comprises 14 residues. The CDR3 sequence is CASSKGQAGEKLFF. The CDR3 DNA is TGTGCCAGCAGCAAAGGACAAGCGGGTGAAAAACTGTTTTTT.

This clonotype was recorded only once. This sequence may be a read error, since a much larger clone differs from it by one base. The rearrangement joins TRBV29-1 to TRBJ1-6; tentative D call: TRBD1 (5 bases). The CDR3 extends over 16 amino acids. Per the germline V gene, CDR1 is SQVTM and CDR2 is ANQGSEA. The CDR3, as DNA: TGCAGACCTATGGGGGGGGTCGGCTCCTATAATTCACCCCTCCACTTT. Encoded protein: CRPMGGVGSYNSPLHF.

This clonotype was recorded many times. The chain is built from TRBV20-1 and TRBJ2-5, with TRBD2 as a possible D gene (5 bases). V was shortened by 0 bases and J by 5 bases, with 13 bases between the two germline ends. Per germline, CDR1 DFQATT and CDR2 SNEGSKA (reference sequence). The CDR3 runs to 14 residues. CDR3 DNA: TGCAGTGCTAGAGAGGGTGAGGGTCGGGAGACCCAGTACTTC. Translating it yields CSAREGEGRETQYF.

CDR3 bases: TGTGCCAGCAGCTTGGTAACTAGCGGGAGTATACAGTTCTTC. Amino acids: CASSLVTSGSIQFF. The chain combines TRBV11-3 with TRBJ2-1, with TRBD2 matching over 11 bases. Germline CDR1 and CDR2: SGHNT and YENEEA. J gave up 13 bases and V 3 bases, and 8 bases lay outside the gene matches. CDR3 length equals 14 residues.

On this clonotype: Possible read error: a much larger clone is one base away. V gene TRBV11-3 combines with J gene TRBJ2-3; 10 nucleotides agree with TRBD1. With V trimmed by 7 bases and J by 4 bases, 5 bases remained unmatched. Germline V gives CDR1 SGHNT, CDR2 YENEEA. CDR3 length: 14 residues. CDR3 amino acids: CASTLTGGADTQYF. The CDR3 nucleotides are TGTGCCAGCACCTTGACAGGGGGCGCAGATACGCAGTATTTT.

This clonotype was recorded at least ten times. V gene TRBV3-1 combines with J gene TRBJ2-1; the D gene is possibly TRBD1 (5 bases). Germline V lookup: CDR1 LGHDT, CDR2 YNNKEL (reference sequence). The CDR3 spans 13 residues. Trimming shortened V by 3 bases and J by 4 bases, and 7 bases separated the two germline ends. This CDR3 reads CASSHAGYNEQFF. The CDR3 nucleotides read TGTGCCAGCAGCCATGCAGGGTACAATGAGCAGTTCTTC.

This sequence joins TRBV2 and TRBJ1-5; D is unclear. Germline CDR1 reads SNHLY; CDR2 reads FYNNEI. CDR3 size: 10 residues. V was pared by 6 bases and J by 11 bases, with 8 bases between. The CDR3 DNA sequence: TGTGCCAGCAGAGGCCGGTCCCAGCATTTT. This translates into CASRGRSQHF.

This clonotype was counted many times. The chain employs TRBV5-5 and TRBJ2-2, with 8 bases lining up with TRBD2. The germline V gene has CDR1 SGHKS and CDR2 YYEKEE (reference sequence). This CDR3 region has 15 residues. Unmatched junction bases numbered 6, after V lost 4 bases and J lost 4 bases. The CDR3 here is CASSPGGVGTGELFF. The CDR3 region has the DNA TGTGCCAGCAGCCCCGGGGGGGTGGGCACCGGGGAGCTGTTTTTT.

This clonotype was found many times. The chain employs TRBV9 and TRBJ2-5, with TRBD2 matching over 8 bases. Germline V gene lookup returns CDR1 SGDLS and CDR2 YYNGEE. Trimming at V came to 5 bases and at J to 1 base, leaving 7 bases not matched to a gene. The CDR3 is 15 amino acids. In nucleotides, the CDR3 is TGTGCCAGCAGTGCAGCGGGGGAAAGCCAAGAGACCCAGTACTTC. It encodes CASSAAGESQETQYF.